This T cell receptor beta chain was sequenced in a study of blood T cell repertoires in COVID-19. As for the study in general: Samples of COVID-19 (acute and convalescent) were obtained from the United States, Italy and Spain.

Authors' processing steps: Using reference gene primer amplification, nucleated cell counts were estimated. Sequenced by immunoSEQ multiplex PCR; TCRdb stores in-frame clones only, minus some. The V and J calls and the clone size are those of that table, but D and trimming were determined from the DNA. Of 30,000 to 50,000 clones listed, around 87% are singletons. Sequencing was done on a sample of peripheral blood. This clonotype originated in a man in his forties or fifties with active or convalescent COVID-19.

This chain's CDR3 is CASSLSSGGVYNEQFF. CDR3 DNA: TGCGCCAGCAGCTTATCTAGCGGGGGGGTATACAATGAGCAGTTCTTC. The chain uses TRBV5-1 and TRBJ2-1; 12 bases are shared with TRBD2. CDR1 and CDR2 (germline): SGHRS, YFSETQ. CDR3 length: 16 residues. V shed 2 bases, J shed 4 bases, and the junction held 4 bases outside the gene matches.